This TCR beta chain was sequenced during a study of T-cell memory formation after mild COVID-19. Study-wide background: Largely, TCR clusters stayed within a single donor. Study observations and caveats: SARS-CoV-2 specificity of second-wave clones peaking day 37 was unconfirmed. Shrinking CD4+ clones were chiefly CM and EM; CD8+ ones were chiefly EMRA.

With regard to this clonotype: Its antigen is still unknown.

Using constant-segment primers, 5'RACE produced TCR alpha and TCR beta cDNA libraries carrying sample barcodes and UMIs. TCRdb fed the 5' RACE reads into MiXCR, producing one record per CDR3 protein. This sample has over 150,000 distinct CDR3 sequences, with about 18% found just once. This CDR3 is built from 13 residues. Germline values: CDR1 ENHRY, CDR2 SYGVKD. Trimming cost V 4 bases and J 5 bases, with 8 bases left between them. The source of this sequence is a man younger than 35 who had mild COVID-19 (a few samples of this study predate the infection). Cell type and time point are not known. The J gene is TRBJ1-4, the V gene TRBV10-3; D not resolved. The specimen was PBMCs or a T cell subset sorted from them (not recorded which). CDR3 in amino acids: CAISGLQNEKLFF. The CDR3 DNA sequence: TGTGCCATCAGTGGTCTCCAGAATGAAAAACTGTTTTTT.